Below, 21 T cell receptor beta chains from the same sample are listed, as sequenced in a study of cytomegalovirus exposure and HLA in healthy donors (TCRdb year 2017). The library was produced with the immunoSEQ multiplex PCR assay. A mixture of 60 forward primers for TCR Vbeta segments and 13 reverse primers for TCR Jbeta segments was used in the multiplex PCR. The table comes from immuneACCESS by way of TCRdb, which keeps in-frame sequences with V and J called. Part of the clones is missing from these tables; in studies checked, under half for an unresolved V gene and the rest for unknown reasons. The sample yields about 77,000 clones; roughly 74% were counted once. The ten largest make up under 4% of the sample. Input material: PBMCs. Receptors originate from a man in his forties in good health and CMV-seronegative.

Details on this clone: A junction boundary mismatches the germline segment, possibly from a read error. This chain connects TRBV5-4 to TRBJ1-2, with TRBD1 as a possible D gene (5 bases). CDR1 is SGHNT, CDR2 YYREEE, per germline (reference sequence). The CDR3 consists of 16 residues. The CDR3 spells CASSLQPGGIFYGYPF. The CDR3 nucleotides are TGTGCCAGCAGCCTGCAGCCGGGGGGGATTTTTTATGGCTACCCCTTC. Filled out from reference TRBV5-4 and TRBJ1-2, the complete variable domain reads ETGVTQSPTHLIKTRGQQVTLRCSSQSGHNTVSWYQQALGQGPQFIFQYYREEENGRGNFPPRFSGLQFPNYSSELNVNALELDDSALYLCASSLQPGGIFYGYPFGSGTRLTVV.

The chain has TRBV2 and TRBJ2-1, with 12 bases matching TRBD1. The CDR3 length is 15 residues. The J segment lost 6 bases and the V segment lost 6 bases, leaving 6 bases of the junction unmatched. Germline V gene data show CDR1 as SNHLY and CDR2 as FYNNEI. Here the CDR3 reads CASRGDRGLGNEQFF. As DNA, the CDR3 is TGTGCCAGCAGGGGGGACAGGGGGCTCGGCAATGAGCAGTTCTTC.

The rearrangement links TRBV4-1 to TRBJ2-7; the match to TRBD1 covers 9 bases. Unmatched junction bases numbered 0, after V lost 1 base and J lost 2 bases. The CDR3 loop spans 14 amino acids. CDR1 and CDR2 (germline): MGHRA, YSYEKL. In DNA form, the CDR3 reads TGCGCCAGCAGCCAAGGACAGGGGGCCTACGAGCAGTACTTC. Translated, it gives CASSQGQGAYEQYF.

V gene TRBV7-3 combines with J gene TRBJ2-5, with 10 bases identical to TRBD2. The CDR3 spans 16 residues. Looked up from germline, CDR1 is SGHTA and CDR2 is FQGTGA. Trimming removed 4 bases from V and 4 bases from J; junction bases left unmatched: 9. CDR3: CASSSGVLAGRETQYF. In nucleotides, the CDR3 is TGTGCCAGCAGCTCAGGGGTACTAGCGGGGAGAGAGACCCAGTACTTC.

This clone was observed a single time. V is TRBV30 and J is TRBJ2-3; the D gene is possibly TRBD2 (5 bases). Trimming removed 8 bases from V and 0 bases from J, with 15 bases in between. The length of the CDR3 is 14 residues. Germline V lookup: CDR1 GTSNPN, CDR2 SVGIG (reference sequence). The CDR3 is CAEDSVSSTDTQYF. The CDR3, as DNA: TGTGCCGAGGATAGCGTTTCTAGCACAGATACGCAGTATTTT.

This chain connects TRBV2 to TRBJ1-5, with D perhaps matching TRBD1 (5 bases). Trimming removed 7 bases at V and 0 bases at J, with 10 bases between. CDR3 size: 14 residues. Germline V gene data show CDR1 as SNHLY and CDR2 as FYNNEI. The CDR3 DNA reads TGTGCCAGCAATGGCAGGGTTAGCAATCAGCCCCAGCATTTT. This encodes CASNGRVSNQPQHF.

The V and J genes are TRBV6-1 and TRBJ1-4; D is ambiguous. This CDR3 contains 16 residues. The germline CDR1 and CDR2 sequences are MNHNS and SASEGT. Trimming shortened V by 1 base and J by 8 bases, and 17 bases separated the two germline ends. The CDR3 DNA reads TGTGCCAGCAGTGAAGTGTTTGGAACACTAGAAGAAAAACTGTTTTTT. The encoded protein is CASSEVFGTLEEKLFF.

The sample holds one count of this clone. The V and J genes are TRBV2 and TRBJ1-4; 11 positions agree with TRBD1. The germline CDR1 and CDR2 sequences are SNHLY and FYNNEI. This CDR3 spans 14 amino acids. The junction had 5 bases not matched to a gene; V was cut back by 7 bases and J by 7 bases. The CDR3 here is CASKTGTGGEKLFF. CDR3 bases: TGTGCCAGCAAGACCGGGACAGGGGGTGAAAAACTGTTTTTT.

V is TRBV7-3 and J is TRBJ2-1; D gene ambiguous. CDR1 is SGHTA and CDR2 is FQGTGA in the germline V gene. CDR3 length equals 14 residues. V was pared by 7 bases and J by 0 bases, with 10 bases between. CDR3 sequence reads: CASKPESSYNEQFF. The CDR3 DNA is TGTGCCAGCAAGCCTGAGAGCTCCTACAATGAGCAGTTCTTC.

The CDR3 reads CASSLLGAGETQYF. CDR3 DNA sequence: TGTGCCAGCAGCTTGTTGGGGGCCGGGGAGACCCAGTACTTC. The chain is built from TRBV5-6 and TRBJ2-5; tentatively, D is TRBD1 (6 bases). The CDR3 length is 14 residues. CDR1 SGHDT and CDR2 YYEEEE come from the germline V gene. Trimming removed 1 base at V and 5 bases at J, with 12 bases between.

This CDR3 is CASRSAGGDEQYF. CDR3 DNA: TGTGCCAGCAGGTCAGCGGGCGGTGACGAGCAGTACTTC. V usage is TRBV6-6 and J usage is TRBJ2-7, with a possible D match to TRBD2 (6 bases). This CDR3 is built from 13 residues. Germline CDR1 MNHNY, CDR2 SVGAGI (reference sequence). Trimming removed 6 bases at V and 5 bases at J, with 14 bases between.

This rearrangement joins TRBV5-1 to TRBJ2-5; tentatively, D is TRBD2 (5 bases). V was clipped by 4 bases and J by 1 base, with 14 bases between them. The CDR3 covers 15 residues. Germline CDR1 and CDR2: SGHRS and YFSETQ. CDR3 in amino acids: CASSAIQGSQETQYF. DNA for the CDR3: TGCGCCAGCAGCGCCATCCAAGGGAGCCAAGAGACCCAGTACTTC. Full variable domain (remainder filled in from reference TRBV5-1 and TRBJ2-5): KAGVTQTPRYLIKTRGQQVTLSCSPISGHRSVSWYQQTPGQGLQFLFEYFSETQRNKGNFPGRFSGRQFSNSRSEMNVSTLELGDSALYLCASSAIQGSQETQYFGPGTRLLVL.

Turning to this clone: One end of the junction varies from germline; a read error may be responsible. The chain joins TRBV4-1 to TRBJ2-7; TRBD2 matches at 9 bases. This CDR3 is built from 17 residues. Per the germline V gene, CDR1 is MGHRA and CDR2 is YSYEKL. CDR3 nucleotides: TGCGCCAGCAGCCAAGTTATAGCGGGGGCCCTCTCCTACGAGCAGCACTTC. Amino acid sequence: CASSQVIAGALSYEQHF.

The V gene is TRBV9, the J gene TRBJ2-7; a possible D gene is TRBD1 (5 bases). V gave up 3 bases and J gave up 3 bases, with 13 bases separating them. Germline CDR1 is SGDLS and CDR2 is YYNGEE. This CDR3 is built from 14 residues. CDR3 bases: TGTGCCAGCAGCGCCTCAGGGTTTTACTACGAGCAGTACTTC. Translating gives CASSASGFYYEQYF.

This clone turned up a few times. This chain uses TRBV2 with TRBJ1-3; TRBD1 agrees at 7 bases. Germline CDR1 and CDR2: SNHLY and FYNNEI. The CDR3 length is 15 residues. V dropped 1 base and J dropped 3; count of bases not matched to a gene: 3. The DNA of the CDR3 is TGTGCCAGCAGTGAAGTTGACAGGGTTGGAAACACCATATATTTT. Its protein product is CASSEVDRVGNTIYF.

The gene calls are TRBV5-1 and TRBJ1-4; D is undetermined. Germline loops: CDR1 SGHRS, CDR2 YFSETQ. This CDR3 region has 15 residues. V lost 2 bases and J lost 7, with 15 bases in between. The CDR3 DNA reads TGCGCCAGCAGCTTCCGCGGTGTAGCGAGTGAAAAACTGTTTTTT. The encoded protein is CASSFRGVASEKLFF.

The chain combines TRBV13 with TRBJ2-7; D might be TRBD1 (6 bases). Looked up from germline, CDR1 is PRHDT and CDR2 is FYEKMQ (reference sequence). The V end was cut by 7 bases, the J end by 5 bases, with 15 bases between. The CDR3 length is 13 residues. The CDR3: CASTDSQQDEQYF. Written as DNA, the CDR3 is TGTGCCAGCACGGACAGTCAGCAGGACGAGCAGTACTTC.

This rearrangement joins TRBV9 to TRBJ2-7; a possible D gene is TRBD1 (6 bases). Germline V CDR1 and CDR2: SGDLS, YYNGEE. CDR3 length equals 15 residues. V gave up 0 bases and J gave up 6 bases, with 16 bases separating them. In nucleotides, the CDR3 is TGTGCCAGCAGCGTAGAGGGCCAGGGGCCCCTCGAGCAGTACTTC. Translating it yields CASSVEGQGPLEQYF.

J is TRBJ1-1 and V is TRBV19, with a possible D match to TRBD1 (5 bases). The CDR3 has 16 amino acids. V shed 3 bases and J shed 5 bases, with 19 bases lying between them. From germline, CDR1 is LNHDA and CDR2 SQIVND (reference sequence). CDR3 region: CASSMEPGGVITEAFF. The DNA for the CDR3 is TGTGCCAGTAGTATGGAGCCGGGAGGGGTGATTACTGAAGCTTTCTTT.

Here the CDR3 reads CASSARDRAYEQYF. In DNA, the CDR3 is TGTGCCAGCAGCGCCCGGGACAGGGCCTACGAGCAGTACTTC. This rearrangement joins TRBV5-8 to TRBJ2-7; 9 nucleotides match TRBD1. CDR3 size: 14 residues. V trimming: 4 bases; J trimming: 2 bases; junction bases outside the gene matches: 4. CDR1 and CDR2 (germline): SGHTS, YDEGEE. The full variable domain, its missing parts supplied by reference TRBV5-8 and TRBJ2-7, is EAGVTQSPTHLIKTRGQQATLRCSPISGHTSVYWYQQALGLGLQFLLWYDEGEERNRGNFPPRFSGRQFPNYSSELNVNALELEDSALYLCASSARDRAYEQYFGPGTRLTVT.

The chain has TRBV6-1 and TRBJ1-3; the match to TRBD1 covers 8 bases. The germline V gene has CDR1 MNHNS and CDR2 SASEGT. After removal of 7 bases from V and 8 bases from J, the junction contained 7 bases not matched to a gene. The CDR3 sequence is 13 residues long. CDR3 nucleotide sequence: TGTGCCAGCATCACGACAGGGGCGTACACCATATATTTT. Its protein is CASITTGAYTIYF.